This record concerns one T cell receptor beta chain sequence. The CDR3 totals 13 residues. Germline V gene lookup returns CDR1 SGHTA and CDR2 FQGNSA. V was clipped by 5 bases and J by 1 base, with 8 bases between them. Using immunoSEQ multiplex PCR, the repertoire was profiled, and TCRdb retains in-frame clones only, with some absent. Altogether 630,000 or so clones are present, about 98% being singletons, with the ten largest covering 0.3%. As defined, naive CD8 cells were CD45RO-negative and positively selected for CCR7, with terminally differentiated effector memory CD45RA+ cells excluded. This sample stems from a study of shared clonotypes between healthy human individuals.

The TCR was taken from a man aged 30 to 45 in good health. Sequenced: naive CD8+ T cells sorted from blood. This chain uses TRBV7-2 with TRBJ1-1; unclear D gene. CDR3 protein: CASSLRENTEAFF. As DNA, the CDR3 is TGTGCCAGCAGCCTCCGGGAGAACACTGAAGCTTTCTTT.